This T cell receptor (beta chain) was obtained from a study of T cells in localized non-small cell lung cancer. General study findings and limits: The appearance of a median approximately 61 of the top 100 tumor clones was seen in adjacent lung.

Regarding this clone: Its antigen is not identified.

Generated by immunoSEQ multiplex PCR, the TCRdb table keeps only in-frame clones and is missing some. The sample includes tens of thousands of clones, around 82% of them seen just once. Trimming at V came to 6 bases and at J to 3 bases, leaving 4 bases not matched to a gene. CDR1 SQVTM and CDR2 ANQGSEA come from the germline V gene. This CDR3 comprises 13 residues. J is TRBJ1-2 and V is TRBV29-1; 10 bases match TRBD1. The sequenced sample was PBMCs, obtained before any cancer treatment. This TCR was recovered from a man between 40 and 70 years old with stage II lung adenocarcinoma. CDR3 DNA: TGCAGCGTGAGGACAGGGGGATACTATGGCTACACCTTC. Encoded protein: CSVRTGGYYGYTF. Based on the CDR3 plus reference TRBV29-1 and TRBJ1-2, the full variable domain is SAVISQKPSRDICQRGTSLTIQCQVDSQVTMMFWYRQQPGQSLTLIATANQGSEATYESGFVIDKFPISRPNLTFSTLTVSNMSPEDSSIYLCSVRTGGYYGYTFGSGTRLTVV.